The next 8 T cell receptor beta chains were all read from a single sample in a study of technical replicates of blood from several donors (dated 2017 in TCRdb). Library construction relied on the immunoSEQ multiplex PCR assay. TCRdb re-hosts the immuneACCESS table, in-frame sequences only. Its copies lack some clones; in the studies checked, an unresolved V gene accounts for under half of them, and the cause for the rest is not known. The sample profile shows 50,000 to 70,000 clones; roughly 90% of them were found once. Less than 6% of the sample is taken by the ten largest. Sequencing was carried out using PBMCs. These receptors all come from a human donor in good health. Some clones in this sample may be carry-over from other donors' samples.

The chain is built from TRBV5-1 and TRBJ1-1; possibly TRBD1 for D (6 bases). The CDR3 sequence is 13 residues long. Germline CDR1 reads SGHRS; CDR2 reads YFSETQ. Trimming left V 3 bases short and J 11 bases short, with 17 bases between. This CDR3 reads CASSWAGGADAFF. The CDR3 region has the DNA TGCGCCAGCAGCTGGGCCGGGGGGGCGGACGCTTTCTTT. The entire variable domain, with the rest obtained from reference TRBV5-1 and TRBJ1-1, is as follows: KAGVTQTPRYLIKTRGQQVTLSCSPISGHRSVSWYQQTPGQGLQFLFEYFSETQRNKGNFPGRFSGRQFSNSRSEMNVSTLELGDSALYLCASSWAGGADAFFGQGTRLTVV.

The chain combines TRBV7-6 with TRBJ2-7; D might be TRBD1 (7 bases). Germline CDR1 SGHVS, CDR2 FNYEAQ. V lost 5 bases, J lost 1 base, and 15 bases lay in between. The CDR3 extends over 15 amino acids. The CDR3 reads CASSPDQGGSYEQYF. DNA for the CDR3: TGTGCCAGCAGCCCGGACCAGGGGGGTTCCTACGAGCAGTACTTC. The complete variable domain, with remaining parts taken from reference TRBV7-6 and TRBJ2-7, reads GAGVSQSPRYKVTKRGQDVALRCDPISGHVSLYWYRQALGQGPEFLTYFNYEAQQDKSGLPNDRFSAERPEGSISTLTIQRTEQRDSAMYRCASSPDQGGSYEQYFGPGTRLTVT.

The chain joins TRBV2 to TRBJ2-3, with 13 bases matching TRBD2. V lost 7 bases and J lost 3; bases outside the gene matches: 7. This CDR3 has 16 amino acids. Germline values: CDR1 SNHLY, CDR2 FYNNEI. The CDR3, as DNA: TGTGCCAGCATTTTAGGACTAGCGGGGGATACAGATACGCAGTATTTT. It encodes CASILGLAGDTDTQYF. Variable domain in full (rest from reference TRBV2 and TRBJ2-3): EPEVTQTPSHQVTQMGQEVILRCVPISNHLYFYWYRQILGQKVEFLVSFYNNEISEKSEIFDDQFSVERPDGSNFTLKIRSTKLEDSAMYFCASILGLAGDTDTQYFGPGTRLTVL.

The chain is built from TRBV7-2 and TRBJ1-1; D not resolved. The CDR3 is 15 amino acids. Germline V lookup: CDR1 SGHTA, CDR2 FQGNSA. V was pared by 2 bases and J by 1 base, with 11 bases between. DNA of the CDR3: TGTGCCAGCAGCTTACTTCCGGTCCCGAACACTGAAGCTTTCTTT. This gives the protein CASSLLPVPNTEAFF.

The V and J genes are TRBV5-1 and TRBJ1-1; TRBD1 aligns across 7 bases. V lost 2 bases, J lost 5 bases, and 15 bases stayed unmatched. The CDR3 extends over 17 amino acids. CDR1 SGHRS and CDR2 YFSETQ come from the germline V gene. The CDR3 DNA sequence: TGCGCCAGCAGCTTTGAGGGCCCGGCACAGGGGTTTACTGAAGCTTTCTTT. Its translation is CASSFEGPAQGFTEAFF.

J is TRBJ2-5 and V is TRBV9; unclear D gene. This CDR3 has 16 amino acids. From germline, CDR1 is SGDLS and CDR2 YYNGEE. Trimming stripped 0 bases from V and 5 bases from J, with 17 bases between. In nucleotides, the CDR3 is TGTGCCAGCAGCGTAGTTCCGAGCGTAGCTGGCGAGACCCAGTACTTC. Amino acids: CASSVVPSVAGETQYF. Combining the CDR3 with reference TRBV9 and TRBJ2-5 gives the whole variable domain DSGVTQTPKHLITATGQRVTLRCSPRSGDLSVYWYQQSLDQGLQFLIQYYNGEERAKGNILERFSAQQFPDLHSELNLSSLELGDSALYFCASSVVPSVAGETQYFGPGTRLLVL.

The V call is TRBV6-1, the J call TRBJ1-1, with D possibly being TRBD1 (5 bases). Trimming stripped 6 bases from V and 5 bases from J, with 16 bases between. CDR3 length equals 14 residues. Germline CDR1 and CDR2: MNHNS and SASEGT. The CDR3 is CASRLGGGGTEAFF. CDR3 nucleotide sequence: TGTGCCAGCAGGCTAGGCGGGGGGGGAACTGAAGCTTTCTTT.

The rearrangement joins TRBV7-9 to TRBJ2-1; TRBD2 aligns across 9 bases. The CDR3 is 17 amino acids. V was clipped by 1 base and J by 7 bases; unmatched bases: 11. Germline assignment: CDR1 SEHNR and CDR2 FQNEAQ (reference sequence). The CDR3 loop reads CASSLGVVISGSNEQFF. The DNA of the CDR3 is TGTGCCAGCAGCTTAGGGGTGGTGATTAGCGGGAGTAATGAGCAGTTCTTC.